The 19 T cell receptor beta chains given below trace back to one sample, sequenced in a study of blood T cell repertoires in COVID-19. Profiling relied on immunoSEQ multiplex PCR, and the TCRdb table lists in-frame clones only, not all of them. This sample has more than 70,000 clones; 85% occur once, and the top ten carry about 3.8%. Sequencing input: peripheral blood. Source of these receptors: a man in his sixties with acute or convalescent COVID-19.

The chain links TRBV3-1 (or the pseudogene TRBV3-2) to TRBJ1-1, with D maybe TRBD1 (6 bases). Germline-derived CDR1 and CDR2 are LGHDT and YNNKEL (reference sequence). The ends were cut back, 0 bases at V and 4 bases at J, with 21 bases in the middle. This CDR3 is 18 amino acids long. The CDR3 DNA is TGTGCCAGCAGCCAAGACATATCCAAGATTACAGGGTGCACTGAAGCTTTCTTT. This encodes CASSQDISKITGCTEAFF.

The genes are TRBV7-2 and TRBJ2-1; 8 bases agree with TRBD2. The CDR3 runs to 16 residues. Per germline, CDR1 SGHTA and CDR2 FQGNSA. V was clipped by 0 bases and J by 6 bases; unmatched bases: 7. CDR3 residues: CASSLAWTSISNEQFF. The DNA for the CDR3 is TGTGCCAGCAGCTTAGCGTGGACTAGCATCTCCAATGAGCAGTTCTTC.

Here the CDR3 reads CASSVDSSGRSHEQYF. CDR3 coding DNA: TGTGCCAGCAGCGTCGATTCTAGCGGGAGGAGTCACGAGCAGTACTTC. The chain links TRBV5-5 to TRBJ2-7; TRBD2 agrees at 11 bases. This CDR3 has 16 residues. Per germline, CDR1 SGHKS and CDR2 YYEKEE (reference sequence). The junction had 11 bases not matched to a gene; V was cut back by 4 bases and J by 5 bases.

V and J are TRBV11-2 and TRBJ1-2, with D perhaps matching TRBD1 (6 bases). Trimming shortened V by 2 bases and J by 2 bases, and 15 bases separated the two germline ends. The CDR3 sequence is 16 residues long. Germline CDR1 SGHAT, CDR2 FQNNGV. The CDR3 loop is CASSLPTGVGNYGYTF. The CDR3 bases are TGTGCCAGCAGCTTACCGACAGGAGTGGGGAACTATGGCTACACCTTC.

This clone was counted between two and nine times. The chain links TRBV9 to TRBJ2-5; unclear D gene. Trimming removed 4 bases from V and 1 base from J, with 11 bases in between. The length of the CDR3 is 14 residues. Germline-derived CDR1 and CDR2 are SGDLS and YYNGEE. CDR3 DNA: TGTGCCAGCAGCTCAGGAACCTTCCAAGAGACCCAGTACTTC. It specifies CASSSGTFQETQYF.

In its sample, this clone was seen once. V usage is TRBV5-4 and J usage is TRBJ1-2, with a possible D match to TRBD1 (5 bases). From germline, CDR1 is SGHNT and CDR2 YYREEE (reference sequence). The length of the CDR3 is 12 residues. Trimming removed 0 bases from V and 7 bases from J, with 7 bases in between. CDR3 bases: TGTGCCAGCAGCTTGGACAGGTCTGGCTACACCTTC. Translating it yields CASSLDRSGYTF.

The chain employs TRBV6-6 and TRBJ1-3, with D perhaps matching TRBD1 (6 bases). This CDR3 region has 15 residues. V lost 6 bases to trimming and J lost 4 bases, with 16 bases between them. Germline-derived CDR1 and CDR2 are MNHNY and SVGAGI (reference sequence). CDR3 nucleotide sequence: TGTGCCAGCAGCGAATTAGGACAGCTAGGAAACACCATATATTTT. This sequence encodes CASSELGQLGNTIYF.

The V and J genes are TRBV7-2 and TRBJ2-2; 11 bases line up with TRBD2. In germline, CDR1 is SGHTA, CDR2 FQGNSA. V lost 1 base and J lost 7; bases outside the gene matches: 5. This CDR3 contains 16 residues. In nucleotides, the CDR3 is TGTGCCAGCAGCTTAGGACTAGCGGGGCTTGGCGGGGAGCTGTTTTTT. Its protein product is CASSLGLAGLGGELFF.

The J gene is TRBJ2-5, the V gene TRBV4-2; 7 bases are a match to TRBD2. In germline, CDR1 is LGHNA, CDR2 YNFKEQ. Trimming at V came to 5 bases and at J to 5 bases, leaving 8 bases not matched to a gene. This CDR3 is 14 amino acids long. The CDR3 coding sequence is TGTGCCAGCAGCGCCGGCGGGAGCGCGGAGACCCAGTACTTC. This gives the protein CASSAGGSAETQYF.

This chain connects TRBV5-4 to TRBJ2-4; 7 bases agree with TRBD1. This CDR3 spans 15 amino acids. V lost 2 bases to trimming and J lost 3 bases; unmatched junction nucleotides: 5. Germline V gene lookup returns CDR1 SGHNT and CDR2 YYREEE (reference sequence). CDR3 in amino acids: CASSFRGPDKNIQYF. CDR3 in DNA: TGTGCCAGCAGCTTTAGGGGGCCGGACAAAAACATTCAGTACTTC.

CDR3 sequence (DNA): TGTGCCAGCAGCTTCCGACAGGGTGGAGAGCAGTTCTTC. Protein product: CASSFRQGGEQFF. The chain couples TRBV7-2 to TRBJ2-1; 7 nucleotides line up with TRBD1. The trim removed 3 bases at V and 10 bases at J, leaving 6 bases unmatched. Germline lookup yields CDR1 SGHTA and CDR2 FQGNSA. The CDR3 extends over 13 amino acids.

The chain carries TRBV4-1 and TRBJ1-2; 9 nucleotides match TRBD1. The CDR3 totals 15 residues. Germline loops: CDR1 MGHRA, CDR2 YSYEKL. V dropped 1 base and J dropped 8; count of bases not matched to a gene: 8. As DNA, the CDR3 is TGCGCCAGCAGCCAAGTGTCAACAGGGGGCGTGGGCTACACCTTC. Its translation: CASSQVSTGGVGYTF.

V gene TRBV3-1 (or the pseudogene TRBV3-2) combines with J gene TRBJ2-1; D remains ambiguous. CDR3 length equals 14 residues. Deletions cut 0 bases from V and 0 bases from J, with 3 bases between. Per the germline V gene, CDR1 is LGHDT and CDR2 is YNNKEL (reference sequence). The CDR3 is CASSQDSSYNEQFF. The CDR3 coding sequence is TGTGCCAGCAGCCAAGACAGCTCCTACAATGAGCAGTTCTTC.

The chain employs TRBV10-1 and TRBJ1-3; 9 bases agree with TRBD1. From germline, CDR1 is WNHNN and CDR2 SYGVQD (reference sequence). V trimming: 1 base; J trimming: 2 bases; junction bases outside the gene matches: 3. The CDR3 is 16 amino acids. The CDR3 DNA follows: TGCGCCAGCAGTGAGTGGACAGGGGCCACTGGAAACACCATATATTTT. It yields the protein CASSEWTGATGNTIYF.

The table lists this clone with a few counts. The rearrangement uses TRBV19 and TRBJ2-3, with D uncertain. The CDR3 runs 14 residues. CDR1 is LNHDA, CDR2 SQIVND, per germline (reference sequence). V lost 5 bases to trimming and J lost 2 bases, with 11 bases between them. The CDR3 DNA reads as TGTGCCAGTAGTGGTGGAGAACCCACAGATACGCAGTATTTT. Translated, it gives CASSGGEPTDTQYF. Complete variable domain (other parts from reference TRBV19 and TRBJ2-3): DGGITQSPKYLFRKEGQNVTLSCEQNLNHDAMYWYRQDPGQGLRLIYYSQIVNDFQKGDIAEGYSVSREKKESFPLTVTSAQKNPTAFYLCASSGGEPTDTQYFGPGTRLTVL.

This sequence joins TRBV11-1 and TRBJ2-2, with TRBD2 as a possible D gene (6 bases). Per germline, CDR1 SGHAT and CDR2 FQDESV (reference sequence). The CDR3 extends over 15 amino acids. Trimming pared 1 base from V and 4 bases from J, leaving 10 bases between. The CDR3 reads CASSLVLGGTGELFF. The CDR3 bases are TGTGCCAGCAGCTTAGTGCTCGGGGGCACCGGGGAGCTGTTTTTT.

This clone was seen only once. V gene TRBV19 combines with J gene TRBJ2-1; D unresolved. The CDR3 is 13 residues long. Germline assignment: CDR1 LNHDA and CDR2 SQIVND (reference sequence). V lost 6 bases, J lost 7 bases, and 13 bases lay in between. In DNA, the CDR3 is TGTGCCAGTAGGGCAGGTCCCTTGAATGAGCAGTTCTTC. It translates to CASRAGPLNEQFF.

This chain connects TRBV18 to TRBJ2-7; 7 positions match TRBD1. Germline-derived CDR1 and CDR2 are KGHSH and LQKENI. The CDR3 covers 14 residues. With 3 bases clipped from V and 2 bases from J, the junction kept 4 bases outside the gene matches. CDR3 DNA: TGTGCCAGCTCACCCGAGACAGGGACCTACGAGCAGTACTTC. This sequence encodes CASSPETGTYEQYF.

The gene calls are TRBV25-1 and TRBJ1-6; D uncertain. The V and J ends lost 7 bases and 10 bases respectively, with 17 bases between them. Germline V lookup: CDR1 MGHDK, CDR2 SYGVNS. CDR3 length: 14 residues. CDR3: CASTPLIGNSPLHF. The CDR3 DNA is TGTGCCAGCACCCCCTTAATCGGGAACTCACCCCTCCACTTT.